This T cell receptor (beta chain) was obtained from a study of T cell repertoires in cytomegalovirus infection. On the study more broadly: Recently identified HLA-C-restricted and well-studied HLA-B-restricted CMV epitopes were used. Public TCR beta signature analysis indicated the presence of both CMV infection and matching HLA type.

A single record per CDR3 protein comes from TCRdb applying MiXCR to the reads. The table shows roughly 500,000 distinct CDR3 sequences, with 42% occurring only once. Whole-study findings and limits: In two of eight donors, the top clonotype was HLA-C-restricted CMV-specific. Individuals carrying CMV plus the relevant HLA were identified by cumulative frequency of public TCR beta families.

Regarding this clonotype: Its antigen is unknown.

The receptor was derived from a human donor in good health (CMV status not recorded). Some clones in this sample may be carry-over from other donors' samples. The material was cultured PBMCs, obtained from culture after CMV antigen stimulation.

CDR3 in DNA: TGTGCCAGCAGCTTAAGGGGACAGATTTTCAATGAGCAGTTCTTC. It is translated as CASSLRGQIFNEQFF. This chain joins TRBV7-2 and TRBJ2-1; TRBD1 matches at 7 bases. J was trimmed by 6 bases and V by 2 bases; bases with no gene match: 7. Germline loops: CDR1 SGHTA, CDR2 FQGNSA. This CDR3 spans 15 amino acids.